One sample yielded the 15 T cell receptor beta chains listed below, sequenced in a study of Graves' ophthalmopathy and Graves' hyperthyroidism. TCR beta CDR3 regions were amplified from RNA transcripts. Second-round multiplex PCR came after a first-round RT-PCR that employed HTBI primers. TCRdb passed the multiplex PCR reads through MiXCR, listing each CDR3 protein once. The top ten hold 3% to 3.5% of the sample, which has hundreds of thousands of distinct CDR3 sequences, about 41% seen once. The specimen sequenced was peripheral blood. The source of these receptors is an adult man with Graves' ophthalmopathy.

The chain joins TRBV29-1 to TRBJ1-1, with D hard to call. The CDR3 loop spans 12 amino acids. V was pared by 8 bases and J by 3 bases, with 13 bases between. Germline CDR1 SQVTM, CDR2 ANQGSEA. The CDR3 DNA sequence: TGCAGCTTAACAGATACCGACACTGAAGCTTTCTTT. It encodes CSLTDTDTEAFF.

This clonotype was found many times. The chain uses TRBV5-1 and TRBJ1-1, with D possibly TRBD1 on 5 matching bases. CDR1 SGHRS and CDR2 YFSETQ come from the germline V gene. This CDR3 contains 15 residues. Trimming took 8 bases from V and 2 from J, leaving 19 bases between them. The CDR3 region has the DNA TGCGCCAGAACCTTACAAACAGGTTCCAACACTGAAGCTTTCTTT. Protein: CARTLQTGSNTEAFF.

The V gene is TRBV5-6, the J gene TRBJ1-5; tentative D call: TRBD1 (6 bases). The CDR3 consists of 15 residues. Germline CDR1 reads SGHDT; CDR2 reads YYEEEE. The ends were cut back, 0 bases at V and 4 bases at J, with 11 bases in the middle. Written as DNA, the CDR3 is TGTGCCAGCAGCTTGGTGGGGACACCAAATCAGCCCCAGCATTTT. Translating it yields CASSLVGTPNQPQHF.

The CDR3 sequence is CNRTEGTQYF. The CDR3 coding sequence is TGCAACCGGACAGAAGGGACCCAGTACTTC. The chain couples TRBV29-1 to TRBJ2-5; a possible D gene is TRBD1 (6 bases). Germline CDR1 and CDR2: SQVTM and ANQGSEA. The CDR3 is made up of 10 amino acids.

This clonotype appeared once. One junction end does not reproduce the germline sequence, and a read error may be involved. The rearrangement uses TRBV7-3 and TRBJ2-5; a weak D match, TRBD2 (5 bases). The CDR3 runs to 14 residues. Germline-derived CDR1 and CDR2 are SGHTA and FQGTGA. The CDR3 DNA reads as TGCGCCGGCAGCCAGACTACTGTCGAAGAGACCCAGTACTTC. This sequence encodes CAGSQTTVEETQYF.

This clonotype has at least ten counts. The chain combines TRBV7-9 with TRBJ1-1, with TRBD1 identical over 8 bases. Unmatched junction bases numbered 11, after V lost 11 bases and J lost 3 bases. The CDR3 is 14 residues long. Germline-derived CDR1 and CDR2 are SEHNR and FQNEAQ (reference sequence). The DNA of the CDR3 is TGTGCCGCAGTTCGAACAGGGGGAGACACTGAAGCTTTCTTT. Protein sequence: CAAVRTGGDTEAFF.

This clonotype appeared a few times. This sequence joins TRBV3-1 and TRBJ2-7; tentatively, D is TRBD1 (5 bases). The ends were cut back, 6 bases at V and 1 base at J, with 16 bases in the middle. CDR1 LGHDT and CDR2 YNNKEL come from the germline V gene (reference sequence). This CDR3 is 15 amino acids long. The CDR3 region has the DNA TGTGCCAGCAGTTCCAGGCAGGGTAGGTCCTACGAGCAGTACTTC. This encodes CASSSRQGRSYEQYF.

The V call is TRBV27, the J call TRBJ2-7, with 9 bases identical to TRBD1. The CDR3 spans 16 residues. The V segment lost 5 bases and the J segment 3 bases; nucleotides outside the gene matches: 11. CDR1 is MNHEY and CDR2 is SMNVEV in the germline V gene (reference sequence). This CDR3 is CASSKGPDRGFYEQYF. For the CDR3, the DNA is TGTGCCAGCAGTAAAGGCCCAGACAGGGGGTTCTACGAGCAGTACTTC.

A remark on this clonotype: A much more abundant neighbour one base away suggests this may be a read error. The V gene is TRBV12-3 or TRBV12-4, the J gene TRBJ1-2; D uncertain. This CDR3 is 12 amino acids long. CDR3 region: CVSNTEGYGYTF. The CDR3 bases are TGTGTCAGCAACACCGAAGGCTATGGCTACACCTTC.

Concerning this clonotype itself: A much larger clone lies a single base off, so this may be a read error. V gene TRBV7-2 combines with J gene TRBJ2-5; a weak D match, TRBD1 (6 bases). CDR3 size: 14 residues. V lost 6 bases, J lost 0 bases, and 11 bases lay in between. Germline V gives CDR1 SGHTA, CDR2 FQGNSA. The CDR3 DNA reads as TGTGCCAGCAGTGACCGGGACAACCAAGAGACCCAGTACTTC. It specifies CASSDRDNQETQYF.

The chain is built from TRBV7-9 and TRBJ1-1; D unclear. CDR1 and CDR2 from the germline V gene are SEHNR and FQNEAQ (reference sequence). This CDR3 comprises 15 residues. Trimming cost V 0 bases and J 0 bases, with 8 bases left between them. The CDR3 loop is CASSLAGKLNTEAFF. CDR3 in DNA: TGTGCCAGCAGCTTAGCGGGAAAACTGAACACTGAAGCTTTCTTT. The complete variable domain, with remaining parts taken from reference TRBV7-9 and TRBJ1-1, reads DTGVSQNPRHKITKRGQNVTFRCDPISEHNRLYWYRQTLGQGPEFLTYFQNEAQLEKSRLLSDRFSAERPKGSFSTLEIQRTEQGDSAMYLCASSLAGKLNTEAFFGQGTRLTVV.

Points on this clonotype: A much larger clone is a single base away; this may be a read error. The genes are TRBV7-2 and TRBJ2-2, with D unclear. This CDR3 contains 14 residues. With 5 bases removed from V and 3 bases from J, the gap between germline ends came to 10 bases. The germline CDR1 and CDR2 sequences are SGHTA and FQGNSA. As DNA, the CDR3 is TGTGCCAGCAGCCAGAACGGACACACCGGGGAGCTGTTTTTT. Translating gives CASSQNGHTGELFF.

This clonotype was counted ten times or more. The rearrangement uses TRBV9 and TRBJ2-5; 15 bases agree with TRBD2. Per germline, CDR1 SGDLS and CDR2 YYNGEE. CDR3 size: 18 residues. The V gene end was trimmed by 2 bases and the J gene end by 0 bases; junction bases not matched to a gene: 5. For the CDR3, the DNA is TGTGCCAGCAGCGTCGGGACTAGCGGGGGGTCGTACCAAGAGACCCAGTACTTC. Its protein is CASSVGTSGGSYQETQYF.

The table lists this clonotype with many counts. The J gene is TRBJ2-5, the V gene TRBV12-3 or TRBV12-4; D is tentatively TRBD1 or TRBD2 (5 bases each). V was trimmed by 3 bases and J by 4 bases, leaving 12 bases between them. CDR3 length: 14 amino acids. The CDR3 protein is CASSFPGPRETQYF. In DNA, the CDR3 is TGTGCCAGCAGTTTCCCGGGGCCTCGAGAGACCCAGTACTTC.

This clonotype was recorded at least ten times. The rearrangement links TRBV9 to TRBJ1-1; tentatively, D is TRBD1 (6 bases). CDR3 length: 14 amino acids. The V gene lost 0 bases and the J gene lost 3 bases, with 9 bases spanning the gap. Looked up from germline, CDR1 is SGDLS and CDR2 is YYNGEE. CDR3 region: CASSVGDTYTEAFF. CDR3 nucleotides: TGTGCCAGCAGCGTAGGGGACACGTACACTGAAGCTTTCTTT. The full variable domain, in which reference TRBV9 and TRBJ1-1 provide the parts outside the CDR3, is DSGVTQTPKHLITATGQRVTLRCSPRSGDLSVYWYQQSLDQGLQFLIQYYNGEERAKGNILERFSAQQFPDLHSELNLSSLELGDSALYFCASSVGDTYTEAFFGQGTRLTVV.